These 30 T cell receptor beta chains share one sample of origin, sequenced in a study of graft-versus-host responses after intestinal transplantation. Their specific antigens are unknown. The data were produced by immunoSEQ multiplex PCR, yet TCRdb's version contains in-frame clones alone and is incomplete. Among about 86,000 clones listed, roughly 90% were seen once. Source: unstimulated CD4+ T cells sorted from spleen or lymph node cells, taken before transplant. The receptors were gathered from a human donor who was the organ donor for an intestinal transplant.

The chain links TRBV20-1 to TRBJ2-1; TRBD2 is a possible D gene (5 bases). The CDR3 runs 10 residues. V lost 7 bases and J lost 6, with 7 bases in between. The germline gives CDR1 DFQATT, CDR2 SNEGSKA (reference sequence). CDR3 sequence reads: CSGSGNEQFF. The CDR3 nucleotides read TGCAGTGGCAGCGGCAATGAGCAGTTCTTC.

This clone occurred once. The CDR3, as DNA: TGTGCCAGCAGCTTCCGGGCGGGCAATAATGAGCAGTTCTTC. Encoded protein: CASSFRAGNNEQFF. The genes are TRBV5-4 and TRBJ2-1, with D possibly TRBD2 on 5 matching bases. Germline assignment: CDR1 SGHNT and CDR2 YYREEE (reference sequence). The ends were cut back, 2 bases at V and 7 bases at J, with 13 bases in the middle. The CDR3 totals 14 residues.

The gene calls are TRBV5-1 and TRBJ2-7; TRBD2 agrees at 8 bases. Germline V gives CDR1 SGHRS, CDR2 YFSETQ. Trimming removed 0 bases from V and 2 bases from J; junction bases left unmatched: 4. This CDR3 has 15 amino acids. CDR3 in amino acids: CASSLGGSGTYEQYF. CDR3 nucleotides: TGCGCCAGCAGCTTGGGGGGTAGCGGGACCTACGAGCAGTACTTC.

This clone showed up just once. The J gene is TRBJ2-2, the V gene TRBV19; tentative D call: TRBD2 (6 bases). Germline assignment: CDR1 LNHDA and CDR2 SQIVND (reference sequence). CDR3 length: 14 residues. V lost 7 bases to trimming and J lost 0 bases, with 9 bases between them. This CDR3 is CASKEGPNTGELFF. CDR3 bases: TGTGCCAGTAAGGAGGGGCCGAACACCGGGGAGCTGTTTTTT.

This clone was found a few times. V usage is TRBV29-1 and J usage is TRBJ1-1; no definite D call. This CDR3 has 14 amino acids. CDR1 and CDR2 from the germline V gene are SQVTM and ANQGSEA. V was clipped by 4 bases and J by 2 bases, with 14 bases between them. This chain's CDR3 is CSVAPSGSNTEAFF. CDR3 nucleotides: TGCAGCGTTGCCCCTAGTGGGTCTAACACTGAAGCTTTCTTT.

V is TRBV2 and J is TRBJ1-2, with unresolved D. CDR1 SNHLY and CDR2 FYNNEI come from the germline V gene. V was pared by 5 bases and J by 5 bases, with 9 bases between. CDR3 length: 12 amino acids. The CDR3 reads CASSRPGYGYTF. CDR3 bases: TGTGCCAGCAGTCGGCCAGGTTATGGCTACACCTTC.

The genes are TRBV6-1 and TRBJ2-2, with D possibly TRBD2 on 6 matching bases. The CDR3 covers 13 residues. CDR1 and CDR2 (germline): MNHNS, SASEGT. The ends were cut back, 7 bases at V and 8 bases at J, with 14 bases in the middle. The CDR3 loop reads CASKVGGNGELFF. The CDR3 coding sequence is TGTGCCAGCAAGGTCGGCGGGAATGGGGAGCTGTTTTTT.

The gene calls are TRBV30 and TRBJ2-6, with 10 bases that match TRBD2. Trimming took 5 bases from V and 0 from J; bases not matched to a gene: 1. This CDR3 spans 15 amino acids. Germline V gene sequence: CDR1 GTSNPN, CDR2 SVGIG (reference sequence). The CDR3 bases are TGTGCCTGGGGACTAGCGGTCTCTGGGGCCAACGTCCTGACTTTC. Its protein product is CAWGLAVSGANVLTF. Drawing the rest from reference TRBV30 and TRBJ2-6, the complete variable domain is SQTIHQWPATLVQPVGSPLSLECTVEGTSNPNLYWYRQAAGRGLQLLFYSVGIGQISSEVPQNLSASRPQDRQFILSSKKLLLSDSGFYLCAWGLAVSGANVLTFGAGSRLTVL.

CDR3 DNA sequence: TGTGCCAGCTTAGCGGGGGGGCAAGATACGCAGTATTTT. Protein: CASLAGGQDTQYF. V usage is TRBV2 and J usage is TRBJ2-3, with 11 bases that match TRBD2. V trimming: 8 bases; J trimming: 5 bases; junction bases outside the gene matches: 3. CDR1 and CDR2 (germline): SNHLY, FYNNEI. This CDR3 is 13 amino acids long.

The chain uses TRBV5-8 and TRBJ2-1, with 8 positions matching TRBD2. Germline assignment: CDR1 SGHTS and CDR2 YDEGEE. This CDR3 has 16 amino acids. J gave up 8 bases and V 4 bases, and 14 bases lay outside the gene matches. The CDR3 here is CASSHPPSGGRDEQFF. CDR3 nucleotides: TGTGCCAGCAGCCACCCTCCGAGCGGGGGTCGCGATGAGCAGTTCTTC.

The rearrangement links TRBV5-4 to TRBJ2-7, with 7 bases that match TRBD2. Germline loops: CDR1 SGHNT, CDR2 YYREEE (reference sequence). V lost 4 bases, J lost 6 bases, and 13 bases stayed unmatched. The CDR3 contains 15 residues. The CDR3 here is CASSPVGGGSGEQYF. As DNA, the CDR3 is TGTGCCAGCAGCCCCGTGGGGGGGGGTTCTGGCGAGCAGTACTTC.

In this sample, this clone turned up once. The rearrangement joins TRBV4-1 to TRBJ1-1, with TRBD1 matching 7 bases. The CDR3 totals 17 residues. V was pared by 1 base and J by 3 bases, with 11 bases of the junction left unmatched. CDR1 MGHRA and CDR2 YSYEKL come from the germline V gene. The CDR3 DNA follows: TGCGCCAGCAGCCAAGGAAGACAGGGAAGGAAGTACACTGAAGCTTTCTTT. This translates into CASSQGRQGRKYTEAFF.

The genes are TRBV28 and TRBJ2-4; D remains ambiguous. The CDR3 spans 12 residues. The V end was cut by 6 bases, the J end by 6 bases, with 9 bases between. The germline CDR1 and CDR2 sequences are MDHEN and SYDVKM. Here the CDR3 reads CASSQLINIQYF. Here the CDR3 DNA reads TGTGCCAGCAGCCAACTCATAAACATTCAGTACTTC.

The chain is built from TRBV7-9 and TRBJ2-2; 8 bases agree with TRBD2. J gave up 5 bases and V 5 bases, and 7 bases lay outside the gene matches. CDR1 is SEHNR, CDR2 FQNEAQ, per germline (reference sequence). The CDR3 sequence is 15 residues long. The DNA of the CDR3 is TGTGCCAGCAGCCCAGAGCGGGAGTTAACCGGGGAGCTGTTTTTT. This encodes CASSPERELTGELFF.

The V gene is TRBV11-3, the J gene TRBJ2-5; 11 bases are shared with TRBD2. The CDR3 loop spans 16 amino acids. Looked up from germline, CDR1 is SGHNT and CDR2 is YENEEA. The ends lost 5 bases at V and 11 bases at J; junction bases unmatched: 16. This CDR3 reads CASSLTSLAGEGEQYF. The CDR3 DNA sequence: TGTGCCAGCAGCCTTACCTCACTAGCGGGAGAGGGAGAGCAGTACTTC. Together with reference TRBV11-3 and TRBJ2-5, the CDR3 gives the full variable domain: EAGVVQSPRYKIIEKKQPVAFWCNPISGHNTLYWYLQNLGQGPELLIRYENEEAVDDSQLPKDRFSAERLKGVDSTLKIQPAELGDSAVYLCASSLTSLAGEGEQYFGPGTRLLVL.

This chain connects TRBV11-3 to TRBJ1-1, with no clear D. The V gene's germline CDR1 is SGHNT and CDR2 YENEEA. The CDR3 loop spans 16 amino acids. Deletions cut 5 bases from V and 5 bases from J, with 21 bases between. CDR3 DNA: TGTGCCAGCAGCCCCTATGGGATTTATAGCGGGACTGAAGCTTTCTTT. Protein: CASSPYGIYSGTEAFF.

V gene TRBV11-3 combines with J gene TRBJ2-7, with D unresolved. The germline V gene encodes CDR1 SGHNT and CDR2 YENEEA. The CDR3 runs to 13 residues. Trimming removed 3 bases at V and 3 bases at J, with 9 bases between. CDR3 protein: CASSLAQNYEQYF. Here the CDR3 DNA reads TGTGCCAGCAGCTTGGCACAGAACTACGAGCAGTACTTC.

This clone was seen once. The chain uses TRBV27 and TRBJ1-6, with 8 bases identical to TRBD1. V lost 5 bases, J lost 9 bases, and 15 bases stayed unmatched. Germline values: CDR1 MNHEY, CDR2 SMNVEV (reference sequence). The CDR3 loop spans 17 amino acids. The CDR3 nucleotides read TGTGCCAGCAGTGCCAGACAGGGGTTTACTTTTAGTTCACCCCTCCACTTT. This translates into CASSARQGFTFSSPLHF.

CDR3 loop: CASSLWGTGKTEAFF. CDR3 DNA sequence: TGTGCCAGCAGTTTATGGGGGACAGGGAAAACTGAAGCTTTCTTT. The chain recombines TRBV27 with TRBJ1-1; 9 bases map to TRBD1. CDR1 MNHEY and CDR2 SMNVEV come from the germline V gene (reference sequence). The J segment lost 5 bases and the V segment lost 1 base, leaving 5 bases of the junction unmatched. The CDR3 has 15 residues.

This sequence joins TRBV19 and TRBJ2-4, with 10 bases that match TRBD1. The CDR3 contains 17 residues. Germline V gene data show CDR1 as LNHDA and CDR2 as SQIVND (reference sequence). V lost 0 bases to trimming and J lost 6 bases; unmatched junction nucleotides: 8. The CDR3 protein is CASSIDPGQGNRNIQYF. Here the CDR3 DNA reads TGTGCCAGTAGTATAGATCCGGGACAGGGGAACAGAAACATTCAGTACTTC. Drawing the rest from reference TRBV19 and TRBJ2-4, the complete variable domain is DGGITQSPKYLFRKEGQNVTLSCEQNLNHDAMYWYRQDPGQGLRLIYYSQIVNDFQKGDIAEGYSVSREKKESFPLTVTSAQKNPTAFYLCASSIDPGQGNRNIQYFGAGTRLSVL.

The rearrangement links TRBV28 to TRBJ2-3; 8 nucleotides match TRBD1. Germline CDR1 reads MDHEN; CDR2 reads SYDVKM. Unmatched junction bases numbered 2, after V lost 2 bases and J lost 1 base. This CDR3 is built from 15 residues. CDR3 sequence reads: CASSLPGQGTDTQYF. The CDR3 DNA reads as TGTGCCAGCAGTTTACCGGGACAGGGCACAGATACGCAGTATTTT.

This chain links TRBV13 with TRBJ2-7; TRBD1 might be the D (7 bases). V lost 4 bases, J lost 2 bases, and 12 bases lay in between. The CDR3 sequence is 14 residues long. The germline CDR1 and CDR2 sequences are PRHDT and FYEKMQ (reference sequence). The CDR3 nucleotides are TGTGCCAGCAGCTCGCTCAGGGGGGCCTACGAGCAGTACTTC. Translating gives CASSSLRGAYEQYF.

For the CDR3, the DNA is TGTGCCAGCAGCGGGGGGGGCCCTCCCTATGGCTACACCTTC. This translates into CASSGGGPPYGYTF. The chain couples TRBV28 to TRBJ1-2; a weak D match, TRBD1 (6 bases). The ends were cut back, 6 bases at V and 4 bases at J, with 15 bases in the middle. This CDR3 contains 14 residues. Germline values: CDR1 MDHEN, CDR2 SYDVKM.

The gene calls are TRBV28 and TRBJ2-7, with 7 bases lining up with TRBD1. Germline lookup yields CDR1 MDHEN and CDR2 SYDVKM. Unmatched junction bases numbered 6, after V lost 6 bases and J lost 1 base. There are 14 residues in the CDR3. CDR3 bases: TGTGCCAGCAGGGGGACAGACCGATCCTACGAGCAGTACTTC. Translated: CASRGTDRSYEQYF.

This chain connects TRBV2 to TRBJ2-7; perhaps TRBD2 as D (5 bases). In germline, CDR1 is SNHLY, CDR2 FYNNEI. Trimming removed 6 bases at V and 6 bases at J, with 12 bases between. The CDR3 runs 12 residues. CDR3: CASRADFSEQYF. CDR3 DNA sequence: TGTGCCAGCAGAGCGGACTTCTCCGAGCAGTACTTC.

J is TRBJ1-5 and V is TRBV6-1; D is perhaps TRBD1 (6 bases). V was clipped by 6 bases and J by 11 bases, with 17 bases between them. CDR3 length: 13 amino acids. Germline-derived CDR1 and CDR2 are MNHNS and SASEGT. Here the CDR3 reads CASRPRQVGTQHF. CDR3 nucleotide sequence: TGTGCCAGCAGGCCCAGACAGGTTGGGACCCAGCATTTT.

The chain joins TRBV28 to TRBJ2-3; 11 nucleotides match TRBD2. V was clipped by 3 bases and J by 1 base; unmatched bases: 12. The germline V gene has CDR1 MDHEN and CDR2 SYDVKM. This CDR3 is 19 amino acids long. CDR3 bases: TGTGCCAGCAGTTTCCTCTCTAGCGGGAGGCCGATGGGCACAGATACGCAGTATTTT. Its protein product is CASSFLSSGRPMGTDTQYF. Drawing the rest from reference TRBV28 and TRBJ2-3, the complete variable domain is DVKVTQSSRYLVKRTGEKVFLECVQDMDHENMFWYRQDPGLGLRLIYFSYDVKMKEKGDIPEGYSVSREKKERFSLILESASTNQTSMYLCASSFLSSGRPMGTDTQYFGPGTRLTVL.

The rearrangement links TRBV5-1 to TRBJ2-1; maybe TRBD1 (5 bases). The CDR3 consists of 15 residues. Germline assignment: CDR1 SGHRS and CDR2 YFSETQ. V was trimmed by 2 bases and J by 3 bases, leaving 12 bases between them. The CDR3 loop is CASSFGQGFYNEQFF. CDR3 nucleotide sequence: TGCGCCAGCAGCTTTGGGCAGGGCTTCTACAATGAGCAGTTCTTC.

The rearrangement joins TRBV5-5 to TRBJ2-3; D is perhaps TRBD2 (6 bases). V was trimmed by 0 bases and J by 5 bases, leaving 13 bases between them. The CDR3 has 15 residues. Germline V gene data show CDR1 as SGHKS and CDR2 as YYEKEE (reference sequence). CDR3 DNA sequence: TGTGCCAGCAGCTTGGTTCATCGGGAGTTAGATACGCAGTATTTT. This sequence encodes CASSLVHRELDTQYF.

V usage is TRBV9 and J usage is TRBJ2-5; D is unresolved. The V end was cut by 0 bases, the J end by 4 bases, with 7 bases between. Germline V gene lookup returns CDR1 SGDLS and CDR2 YYNGEE. The CDR3 has 13 amino acids. In nucleotides, the CDR3 is TGTGCCAGCAGCGTAGATCCCGGAGAGACCCAGTACTTC. Protein sequence: CASSVDPGETQYF.